The T cell receptor (beta chain) described here comes from a study of T cells in Graves' hyperthyroidism and ophthalmopathy. Study conclusions and caveats: Ophthalmopathy onset followed model prediction by a median around six months. Ophthalmopathy was distinguished from stable hyperthyroidism by 13 V-J signatures.

In regard to this clonotype: Its antigen is still unknown.

The CDR3 contains 17 residues. The ends lost 1 base at V and 1 base at J; junction bases unmatched: 5. Germline V lookup: CDR1 SGHDN, CDR2 FVKESK. TCR beta CDR3 regions were amplified from RNA. HTBI primers were employed in a first-round RT-PCR of the TCR CDR3. TCRdb used MiXCR to reprocess the multiplex PCR reads, holding one entry per CDR3 protein. Of 240,000 or so distinct CDR3 sequences listed, around 15% were seen once; the top ten hold 28%. Investigators excluded patients with uncontrolled infection, other autoimmune disease, pregnancy or lactation. PBMCs were sourced from less than 13 ml fresh peripheral blood.

Sequences were obtained from blood. This receptor was taken from a woman aged 18-35 years with Graves' ophthalmopathy. V usage is TRBV14 and J usage is TRBJ2-2; 8 nucleotides match TRBD1. The DNA of the CDR3 is TGTGCCAGCAGCCAAGTAACAGGACAGGGGAACACCGGGGAGCTGTTTTTT. Amino acids: CASSQVTGQGNTGELFF.